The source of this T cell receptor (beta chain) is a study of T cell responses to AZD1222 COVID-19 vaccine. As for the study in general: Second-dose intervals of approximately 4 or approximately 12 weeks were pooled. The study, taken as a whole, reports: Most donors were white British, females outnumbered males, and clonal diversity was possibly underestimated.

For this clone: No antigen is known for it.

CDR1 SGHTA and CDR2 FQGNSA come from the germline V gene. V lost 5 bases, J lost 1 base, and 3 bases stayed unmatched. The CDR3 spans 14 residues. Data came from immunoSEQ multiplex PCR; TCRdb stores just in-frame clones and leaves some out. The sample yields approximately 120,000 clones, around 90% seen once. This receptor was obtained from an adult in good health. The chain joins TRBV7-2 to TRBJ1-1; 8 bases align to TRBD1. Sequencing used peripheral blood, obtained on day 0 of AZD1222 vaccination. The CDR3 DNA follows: TGTGCCAGCAGCAGAGGGACAGGGAACACTGAAGCTTTCTTT. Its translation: CASSRGTGNTEAFF.